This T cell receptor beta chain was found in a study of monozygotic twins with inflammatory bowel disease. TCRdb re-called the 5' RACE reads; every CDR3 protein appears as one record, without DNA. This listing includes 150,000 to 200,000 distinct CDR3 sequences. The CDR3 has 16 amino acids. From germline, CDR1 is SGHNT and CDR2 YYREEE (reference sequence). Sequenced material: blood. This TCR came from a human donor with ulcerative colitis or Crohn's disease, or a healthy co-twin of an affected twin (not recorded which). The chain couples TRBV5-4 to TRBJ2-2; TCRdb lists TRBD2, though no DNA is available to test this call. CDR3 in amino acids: CASSLSGGSRTGELFF. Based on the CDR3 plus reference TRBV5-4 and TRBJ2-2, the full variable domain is ETGVTQSPTHLIKTRGQQVTLRCSSQSGHNTVSWYQQALGQGPQFIFQYYREEENGRGNFPPRFSGLQFPNYSSELNVNALELDDSALYLCASSLSGGSRTGELFFGEGSRLTVL.